The rows below give T cell receptor beta chains drawn from one sample of a study of cytomegalovirus exposure and HLA in healthy donors. Assay used: immunoSEQ multiplex PCR; TCRdb lists only in-frame clones, some missing. The sample consists of 150,000 or so clones, about 83% of them appearing once. Input material: PBMCs. These receptor sequences come from a middle-aged man in good health and CMV-seropositive. CDR3s include the opening cysteine and the closing phenylalanine or tryptophan. A D gene is named only where the DNA matches it firmly. Clone size is not always given. Where it is, it says once, few, many or a class for expanded clones.

V: TRBV11-2; D: -; J: TRBJ1-2; size: -; DNA: TGTGCCAGCAGCCTAGCCGTAACAGGTTCTCTAAGCACCTTC; CDR3: CASSLAVTGSLSTF
V: TRBV7-7; D: TRBD1; J: TRBJ1-2; size: -; DNA: TGTGCCAGCAGCCCGGTGGCGGCAGGGGGTGGTGGCTACACCTTC; CDR3: CASSPVAAGGGGYTF
V: TRBV10-3; D: TRBD2; J: TRBJ2-5; size: -; DNA: TGTGCCACAGGATCAGGACTAGCGGGAGGAGAGACCCAGTACTTC; CDR3: CATGSGLAGGETQYF
V: TRBV10-3; D: -; J: TRBJ1-4; size: -; DNA: TGTGCCATCAGTGAGGCGGGAGGGCTCGTTGAAAAACTGTTTTTT; CDR3: CAISEAGGLVEKLFF
V: TRBV28; D: TRBD1; J: TRBJ2-7; size: -; DNA: TGTGCCAGCATGATGGACAGGGAAGTGCTCGAGCAGTACTTC; CDR3: CASMMDREVLEQYF
V: TRBV2; D: TRBD2; J: TRBJ2-7; size: -; DNA: TGTGCCAGCAGACGGGGACTAGCGGAAGAGGGCGAGCAGTACTTC; CDR3: CASRRGLAEEGEQYF
V: TRBV7-2; D: -; J: TRBJ1-2; size: -; DNA: TGTGCCAGCACCCAGGACAGACCCACTAACTATGGCTACACCTTC; CDR3: CASTQDRPTNYGYTF
V: TRBV19; D: -; J: TRBJ2-3; size: -; DNA: TGTGCCAGTAGACGGCGGGCGGGGGCCACAGATACGCAGTATTTT; CDR3: CASRRRAGATDTQYF
V: TRBV11-2; D: -; J: TRBJ2-1; size: -; DNA: TGTGCCAGCAGCGTTCGGGACAATGAGCAGTTCTTC; CDR3: CASSVRDNEQFF
V: TRBV4-1; D: -; J: TRBJ2-3; size: -; DNA: TGCGCCAGCAGCCCCGCGGGCACAGATACGCAGTATTTT; CDR3: CASSPAGTDTQYF
V: TRBV4-1; D: -; J: TRBJ1-5; size: -; DNA: TGCGCCAGCAGCCTGGGACATCTCCAACAGCCCCAGCATTTT; CDR3: CASSLGHLQQPQHF
V: TRBV9; D: -; J: TRBJ2-3; size: -; DNA: TGTGCCAGCAGCGTAGGGGTAGCCTATCTTGAGGCGCAGTATTTT; CDR3: CASSVGVAYLEAQYF
V: TRBV9; D: TRBD1; J: TRBJ1-6; size: once; DNA: TGTGCCAGCAGGACAGGGAGCTCCTATAATTCACCCCTCCACTTT; CDR3: CASRTGSSYNSPLHF
V: TRBV2; D: TRBD1; J: TRBJ1-4; size: -; DNA: TGTGCCAGCAACGAAGTGGGACAGGGGGGTGAAAAACTGTTTTTT; CDR3: CASNEVGQGGEKLFF
V: TRBV5-1; D: -; J: TRBJ2-3; size: -; DNA: TGCGCCAGCGGAGGGGGGGCGGGCCTCACAGATACGCAGTATTTT; CDR3: CASGGGAGLTDTQYF
V: TRBV7-2; D: -; J: TRBJ1-1; size: few; DNA: TGTGCCAGCAGTAGGGGAAGAACTGAAGCTTTCTTT; CDR3: CASSRGRTEAFF
V: TRBV27; D: TRBD1; J: TRBJ2-3; size: once; DNA: TGTGCCAGCAGCCCGGACAGGGGGCTCGATACGCAGTATTTT; CDR3: CASSPDRGLDTQYF
V: TRBV4-2; D: -; J: TRBJ1-5; size: -; DNA: TGTGCCAGCAGCCAAGATGAGGGTCAGCCCCAGCATTTT; CDR3: CASSQDEGQPQHF
V: TRBV5-1; D: TRBD1; J: TRBJ2-2; size: few; DNA: TGCGCCAGCAGCTACCTCGGGACAGGGGACACCGGGGAGCTGTTTTTT; CDR3: CASSYLGTGDTGELFF
V: TRBV2; D: -; J: TRBJ2-5; size: -; DNA: TGTGCCAGCAGTGAAAGCGGAGAGACCCAGTACTTC; CDR3: CASSESGETQYF
V: TRBV7-3; D: TRBD1; J: TRBJ2-2; size: -; DNA: TGTGCCAGCAGCAACCTTGGGACAGGGGGGAACACCGGGGAGCTGTTTTTT; CDR3: CASSNLGTGGNTGELFF
V: TRBV6-1; D: TRBD2; J: TRBJ2-3; size: -; DNA: TGTGCCAGCAGTACTAGCGGGGTGGCAGATACGCAGTATTTT; CDR3: CASSTSGVADTQYF
V: TRBV15; D: -; J: TRBJ2-7; size: -; DNA: TGTGCCACCAGCAGAGACCCCACTCGATCCTACGAGCAGTACTTC; CDR3: CATSRDPTRSYEQYF
V: TRBV7-9; D: -; J: TRBJ2-7; size: -; DNA: TGTGCCAGCAGCTCGGGGATCGGGTACTACGAGCAGTACTTC; CDR3: CASSSGIGYYEQYF
V: TRBV7-9; D: TRBD1; J: TRBJ2-7; size: -; DNA: TGTGCCAGCAGTTCTTGGGACAGGGGCCACGAGCAGTACTTC; CDR3: CASSSWDRGHEQYF
V: TRBV5-4; D: -; J: TRBJ2-7; size: -; DNA: TGTGCCAGCAGCTTGTTGGAGGGCCGTAACGAGCAGTACTTC; CDR3: CASSLLEGRNEQYF
V: TRBV15; D: TRBD2; J: TRBJ2-7; size: -; DNA: TGTGCCACCAGCAGAGATGGGACTAGCGGGAGGAGCGGCCACGAGCAGTACTTC; CDR3: CATSRDGTSGRSGHEQYF
V: TRBV2; D: TRBD2; J: TRBJ2-1; size: -; DNA: TGTGCCACCACGTTGGGGCGGGAGGGTAATGAGCAGTTCTTC; CDR3: CATTLGREGNEQFF
V: TRBV6-5; D: TRBD1; J: TRBJ1-3; size: -; DNA: TGTGCCAGCAGATCCGGGACAGGGGGCGAAAACACCATATATTTT; CDR3: CASRSGTGGENTIYF
V: TRBV6-6; D: -; J: TRBJ2-2; size: -; DNA: TGTGCCAGCAGTTACTTAATCAGCGGGTCGACCGGGGAGCTGTTTTTT; CDR3: CASSYLISGSTGELFF
V: TRBV9; D: TRBD2; J: TRBJ2-7; size: -; DNA: TGTGCCAGCAGCGCCACTAGCGGCTCCTACGAGCAGTACTTC; CDR3: CASSATSGSYEQYF
V: TRBV19; D: -; J: TRBJ1-5; size: -; DNA: TGTGCCAGTAGTAGGCAGGGCAATCAGCCCCAGCATTTT; CDR3: CASSRQGNQPQHF
V: TRBV7-6; D: -; J: TRBJ2-7; size: -; DNA: TGTGCCAGCAGCGTAAGCGGAGGCACGGGCGAGCAGTACTTC; CDR3: CASSVSGGTGEQYF
V: TRBV7-3; D: -; J: TRBJ2-2; size: medium-sized; DNA: TGTGCCAGCAGCTTAATCCAGGGGACCGGGGAGCTGTTTTTT; CDR3: CASSLIQGTGELFF
V: TRBV4-2; D: -; J: TRBJ2-1; size: -; DNA: TGTGCCAGCAGCCAAGATTCTCCTAGCTCCTACAATGAGCAGTTCTTC; CDR3: CASSQDSPSSYNEQFF
V: TRBV19; D: TRBD1; J: TRBJ1-4; size: -; DNA: TGTGCCAGTAGTAGCGGGACAGCCGATGAAAAACTGTTTTTT; CDR3: CASSSGTADEKLFF
V: TRBV7-9; D: -; J: TRBJ2-2; size: once; DNA: TGTGCCAGCAGCTTAGCGCGCGGTAGCGGGGAGCTGTTTTTT; CDR3: CASSLARGSGELFF
V: TRBV14; D: TRBD1; J: TRBJ1-1; size: -; DNA: TGTGCCAGCAGCCAAGCCAGTACAGGGGGCAACACTGAAGCTTTCTTT; CDR3: CASSQASTGGNTEAFF
V: TRBV7-7; D: -; J: TRBJ2-7; size: -; DNA: TGTGCCAGCAGCCAAGAGACAGGAGACTACGAGCAGTACTTC; CDR3: CASSQETGDYEQYF
V: TRBV29-1; D: TRBD2; J: TRBJ2-3; size: few; DNA: TGCAGCGTGCCTCTGGGACTAGCGGGAGGGTTGGATACGCAGTATTTT; CDR3: CSVPLGLAGGLDTQYF
V: TRBV5-1; D: TRBD2; J: TRBJ2-3; size: -; DNA: TGCGCCAGCAGCTTGGCCCTAGCGGGAGTGACAGATACGCAGTATTTT; CDR3: CASSLALAGVTDTQYF
V: TRBV14; D: -; J: TRBJ2-7; size: -; DNA: TGTGCCAGCAGCCAAGATTTATCGGGATCGCTCTACTTC; CDR3: CASSQDLSGSLYF
V: TRBV4-1; D: TRBD1; J: TRBJ2-1; size: -; DNA: TGCGCCAGCAGCCACCCTGAGAGGGGGCGTTACAATGAGCAGTTCTTC; CDR3: CASSHPERGRYNEQFF
V: TRBV7-2; D: TRBD1; J: TRBJ2-5; size: -; DNA: TGTGCCAGCAGCTTTCTTCGGACAGGTCAAGAGACCCAGTACTTC; CDR3: CASSFLRTGQETQYF
V: TRBV7-9; D: -; J: TRBJ1-1; size: few; DNA: TGTGCCAGCAGCTTCAGAAGCCGGGGCACTGAAGCTTTCTTT; CDR3: CASSFRSRGTEAFF
V: TRBV7-8; D: -; J: TRBJ2-4; size: -; DNA: TGTGCCAGCAGCTTGGAAGGGGGTCCCAAAAACAGTCAGTACTTC; CDR3: CASSLEGGPKNSQYF
V: TRBV7-3; D: TRBD2; J: TRBJ2-5; size: -; DNA: TGTGCCAGCAGCCCAACTAGCGGGAGGGCCCCAGAGACCCAGTACTTC; CDR3: CASSPTSGRAPETQYF
V: TRBV7-6; D: TRBD2; J: TRBJ2-3; size: -; DNA: TGTGCCAGCAGCCTAGCGGGAGCAAGCACAGATACGCAGTATTTT; CDR3: CASSLAGASTDTQYF
V: TRBV7-2; D: -; J: TRBJ2-3; size: -; DNA: TGTGCCAGCAGCTCGGGCGGGATCCCAGATACGCAGTATTTT; CDR3: CASSSGGIPDTQYF
V: TRBV6-6; D: -; J: TRBJ1-3; size: -; DNA: TGTGCCGCGGCGGCCTCCGGGAGTGGAAACACCATATATTTT; CDR3: CAAAASGSGNTIYF
V: TRBV7-9; D: -; J: TRBJ2-1; size: -; DNA: TGTGCCAGCAGCTCGGCCGGGTACTACAATGAGCAGTTCTTC; CDR3: CASSSAGYYNEQFF
V: TRBV29-1; D: TRBD1; J: TRBJ2-7; size: few; DNA: TGCAGCGTTGAAGAGGGACAGCCCTACGAGCAGTACTTC; CDR3: CSVEEGQPYEQYF
V: TRBV4-1; D: -; J: TRBJ2-5; size: -; DNA: TGCGCCAGCAGTCAGACTAGGGGAGAGACCCAGTACTTC; CDR3: CASSQTRGETQYF
V: TRBV4-3; D: -; J: TRBJ2-3; size: -; DNA: TGCGCCAGCAGCCAAGAAGGAGGGCAGGGGGAAGATACGCAGTATTTT; CDR3: CASSQEGGQGEDTQYF
V: TRBV9; D: -; J: TRBJ2-3; size: few; DNA: TGTGCCAGCAGCGTAGCTTACAGCGGAGATACGCAGTATTTT; CDR3: CASSVAYSGDTQYF